The 17 T cell receptor beta chains below were found in one sample sequenced in a study of PD-1 blockade in classical Hodgkin lymphoma (dated by TCRdb to about 2020). In the paper's terms, the time point label means: cycle 1 day 1 (C1D1), immediately before nivolumab initiation. Relapse after autologous stem cell transplantation had occurred in all trial patients, and cohorts A, B and C were distinguished by prior brentuximab vedotin exposure. The library was built by means of the immunoSEQ multiplex PCR assay. The table was pulled from immuneACCESS by TCRdb, which kept in-frame rearrangements only. Such tables lose some clones; where checked, under half of the loss comes from unresolved V genes, and the rest has no known cause. The sample table shows fewer than 50,000 clones, and around nine tenths are seen once. The top ten clonotypes cover approximately 9% of the sample. This material consisted of peripheral blood mononuclear cells (PBMCs), taken at baseline. These receptors were taken from a human donor with classical Hodgkin lymphoma.

The chain carries TRBV11-2 and TRBJ1-3; D gene unclear. This CDR3 has 14 amino acids. From germline, CDR1 is SGHAT and CDR2 FQNNGV. V shed 6 bases and J shed 8 bases, with 17 bases lying between them. The CDR3 is CASSPEQEGDTIYF. The CDR3 DNA follows: TGTGCCAGCAGTCCCGAGCAGGAGGGAGACACCATATATTTT.

The CDR3 region has the DNA TGCGCCAGCAGCCCGTTCCAGGGTAGGGGCACTGAAGCTTTCTTT. It encodes CASSPFQGRGTEAFF. This chain connects TRBV4-1 to TRBJ1-1; the D gene is possibly TRBD1 (5 bases). Germline loops: CDR1 MGHRA, CDR2 YSYEKL. This CDR3 is 15 amino acids long. Trimming stripped 4 bases from V and 4 bases from J, with 16 bases between.

The V and J genes are TRBV2 and TRBJ2-2; 11 bases are shared with TRBD2. Germline V gene data show CDR1 as SNHLY and CDR2 as FYNNEI. Trimming cost V 6 bases and J 9 bases; bases outside gene matches: 6. The CDR3 spans 14 residues. The CDR3 reads CASRPLAGDRELFF. The CDR3 nucleotides read TGTGCCAGCAGGCCACTAGCGGGAGACCGGGAGCTGTTTTTT.

This chain's CDR3 is CSVEDRKGYEQYF. DNA of the CDR3: TGCAGCGTTGAAGATCGGAAGGGTTACGAGCAGTACTTC. This sequence joins TRBV29-1 and TRBJ2-7; D is unclear. Per germline, CDR1 SQVTM and CDR2 ANQGSEA. Between the trimmed V and J ends, which lost 0 bases and 4 bases, there was a span of 10 bases. CDR3 length: 13 amino acids.

This clone appeared once. J is TRBJ2-7 and V is TRBV11-2; 8 bases map to TRBD2. The CDR3 is made up of 13 amino acids. Germline V gives CDR1 SGHAT, CDR2 FQNNGV. The junction had 2 bases not matched to a gene; V was cut back by 1 base and J by 6 bases. The CDR3 spells CASSLGTSSEQYF. CDR3 sequence (DNA): TGTGCCAGCAGCTTAGGGACTAGCAGCGAGCAGTACTTC.

J is TRBJ2-3 and V is TRBV28; D is unresolved. The CDR3 consists of 14 residues. Trimming took 6 bases from V and 1 from J, leaving 11 bases between them. Germline CDR1 is MDHEN and CDR2 is SYDVKM. CDR3 nucleotide sequence: TGTGCCAGCAGCTACTTAAGCGGCACAGATACGCAGTATTTT. Its translation: CASSYLSGTDTQYF.

The chain has TRBV6-4 and TRBJ2-1; unclear D gene. Trimming cost V 3 bases and J 1 base, with 10 bases left between them. Germline CDR1 reads MRHNA; CDR2 reads SNTAGT. The CDR3 length is 15 residues. The CDR3 protein is CASSEASGSYNEQFF. The CDR3 nucleotides read TGTGCCAGCAGTGAGGCTAGTGGGTCCTACAATGAGCAGTTCTTC.

This chain uses TRBV5-6 with TRBJ2-3; 9 nucleotides align to TRBD2. Per the germline V gene, CDR1 is SGHDT and CDR2 is YYEEEE. Trimming cost V 0 bases and J 4 bases; bases outside gene matches: 3. The CDR3 is 15 amino acids. CDR3 region: CASSLVSGGSDTQYF. DNA for the CDR3: TGTGCCAGCAGCTTGGTTAGCGGGGGATCAGATACGCAGTATTTT.

The chain couples TRBV7-2 to TRBJ2-5; possible D gene TRBD1, 6 bases. Between the trimmed V and J ends, which lost 5 bases and 5 bases, there was a span of 18 bases. Looked up from germline, CDR1 is SGHTA and CDR2 is FQGNSA. The CDR3 has 15 amino acids. This chain's CDR3 is CASSDTGSRGETQYF. Here the CDR3 DNA reads TGTGCCAGCAGCGATACAGGGAGTAGGGGTGAGACCCAGTACTTC. The full variable domain, rest sourced from reference TRBV7-2 and TRBJ2-5, is GAGVSQSPSNKVTEKGKDVELRCDPISGHTALYWYRQSLGQGLEFLIYFQGNSAPDKSGLPSDRFSAERTGGSVSTLTIQRTQQEDSAVYLCASSDTGSRGETQYFGPGTRLLVL.

The chain carries TRBV5-1 and TRBJ2-2; weak D call: TRBD2 (5 bases). The CDR3 is 15 amino acids. The V end lost 0 bases, the J end lost 4 bases, and 10 bases lay between the germline ends. Germline lookup yields CDR1 SGHRS and CDR2 YFSETQ. The CDR3 loop is CASSLGLAVTGELFF. In DNA form, the CDR3 reads TGCGCCAGCAGCTTGGGGCTAGCAGTCACCGGGGAGCTGTTTTTT.

The chain is built from TRBV10-2 and TRBJ1-1, with 8 positions matching TRBD1. The V gene end was trimmed by 5 bases and the J gene end by 5 bases; junction bases not matched to a gene: 7. The CDR3 has 14 amino acids. Germline-derived CDR1 and CDR2 are WSHSY and SAAADI. The CDR3 bases are TGCGCCAGCAGTCTGACAGGGGCCGGAACTGAAGCTTTCTTT. It translates to CASSLTGAGTEAFF.

The V and J genes are TRBV10-3 and TRBJ1-3; D remains unclear. V was shortened by 0 bases and J by 3 bases, with 12 bases between the two germline ends. This CDR3 comprises 16 residues. The V gene's germline CDR1 is ENHRY and CDR2 SYGVKD. The CDR3 bases are TGTGCCATCAGTGAGTCGGGCGGACGGAATGGAAACACCATATATTTT. Protein: CAISESGGRNGNTIYF.

This clone has more than one count but fewer than ten. J is TRBJ1-5 and V is TRBV5-4; the D is unclear. This CDR3 spans 12 amino acids. In germline, CDR1 is SGHNT, CDR2 YYREEE (reference sequence). With 5 bases removed from V and 7 bases from J, the gap between germline ends came to 10 bases. CDR3 sequence reads: CASSLPGQPQHF. As DNA, the CDR3 is TGTGCCAGCAGTCTCCCCGGACAGCCCCAGCATTTT.

The rearrangement uses TRBV18 and TRBJ2-7, with 11 nucleotides matching TRBD2. Germline V lookup: CDR1 KGHSH, CDR2 LQKENI. V lost 2 bases to trimming and J lost 3 bases; unmatched junction nucleotides: 6. This CDR3 has 16 residues. The CDR3: CASSPISSGRNYEQYF. The DNA for the CDR3 is TGTGCCAGCTCACCAATCTCTAGCGGGAGGAACTACGAGCAGTACTTC.

V usage is TRBV25-1 and J usage is TRBJ2-1; D unclear. The V end was cut by 4 bases, the J end by 10 bases, with 11 bases between. Germline CDR1 reads MGHDK; CDR2 reads SYGVNS. The CDR3 runs 12 residues. The CDR3 DNA follows: TGTGCCAGCAGTGGGCAGCCCTTGGAGCAGTTCTTC. It is translated as CASSGQPLEQFF.

The chain is built from TRBV14 and TRBJ2-3; 8 bases map to TRBD2. CDR1 SGHDN and CDR2 FVKESK come from the germline V gene. Losses at the gene ends were 0 bases for V and 3 bases for J; bases not matched to a gene: 5. The CDR3 is made up of 16 amino acids. CDR3 nucleotides: TGTGCCAGCAGCCAAGAAAACGGGGGGGCTACAGATACGCAGTATTTT. Protein product: CASSQENGGATDTQYF.

The CDR3 loop is CASSYEPRMNTEAFF. The CDR3 nucleotides are TGTGCCAGCAGTTATGAGCCTCGCATGAACACTGAAGCTTTCTTT. The chain employs TRBV27 and TRBJ1-1, with D unresolved. Germline V gene data show CDR1 as MNHEY and CDR2 as SMNVEV (reference sequence). Deletions cut 4 bases from V and 0 bases from J, with 12 bases between. The CDR3 contains 15 residues.